Presented here are 25 T cell receptor beta chains from one specimen sequenced in a study of control samples from healthy donors and cancer patients. Clones were read by immunoSEQ multiplex PCR, and TCRdb kept only the in-frame ones, dropping some. The sample comprises roughly 100,000 clones, more than 85% of which are singletons, and roughly 1.2% rests with the top ten. Material: blood. Every receptor here comes from a woman between 45 and 65 years old in good health.

This clone has a handful of counts. The rearrangement uses TRBV12-3 or TRBV12-4 and TRBJ2-3; D unresolved. V was shortened by 2 bases and J by 1 base, with 4 bases between the two germline ends. This CDR3 region has 13 residues. The CDR3, as DNA: TGTGCCAGCAGTTTACCAGGCACAGATACGCAGTATTTT. It specifies CASSLPGTDTQYF.

V gene TRBV7-3 combines with J gene TRBJ2-5; D remains unclear. Trimming took 8 bases from V and 5 from J, leaving 0 bases between them. The length of the CDR3 is 8 residues. Germline V gene lookup returns CDR1 SGHTA and CDR2 FQGTGA. The CDR3 DNA follows: TGTGCCAGCGAGACCCAGTACTTC. This encodes CASETQYF. Combining the CDR3 with reference TRBV7-3 and TRBJ2-5 gives the whole variable domain GAGVSQTPSNKVTEKGKYVELRCDPISGHTALYWYRQSLGQGPEFLIYFQGTGAADDSGLPNDRFFAVRPEGSVSTLKIQRTERGDSAVYLCASETQYFGPGTRLLVL.

The chain recombines TRBV4-2 with TRBJ2-7, with TRBD2 identical over 7 bases. With 8 bases clipped from V and 5 bases from J, the junction kept 15 bases outside the gene matches. CDR3 length: 15 residues. Germline V gives CDR1 LGHNA, CDR2 YNFKEQ. The CDR3: CASSRLGGSMNEQYF. The CDR3 DNA reads as TGTGCCAGCTCTCGGTTGGGCGGGAGTATGAACGAGCAGTACTTC.

The chain combines TRBV18 with TRBJ1-1; D is unresolved. The CDR3 spans 14 residues. V lost 4 bases, J lost 1 base, and 10 bases lay in between. In germline, CDR1 is KGHSH, CDR2 LQKENI. The CDR3 is CASSLNSQNTEAFF. The CDR3 DNA reads TGTGCCAGCTCACTCAACAGTCAGAACACTGAAGCTTTCTTT. Filled out from reference TRBV18 and TRBJ1-1, the complete variable domain reads NAGVMQNPRHLVRRRGQEARLRCSPMKGHSHVYWYRQLPEEGLKFMVYLQKENIIDESGMPKERFSAEFPKEGPSILRIQQVVRGDSAAYFCASSLNSQNTEAFFGQGTRLTVV.

The V call is TRBV5-4, the J call TRBJ2-5; D gene uncertain. Germline loops: CDR1 SGHNT, CDR2 YYREEE (reference sequence). V gave up 0 bases and J gave up 5 bases, with 8 bases separating them. This CDR3 is 13 amino acids long. The CDR3 DNA reads as TGTGCCAGCAGCTTGGGGAATGCGGAGACCCAGTACTTC. It codes for CASSLGNAETQYF.

The chain uses TRBV4-1 and TRBJ2-3; D is possibly TRBD1 (6 bases). The germline V and J ends were trimmed by 4 bases and 4 bases, with 12 bases remaining between them. This CDR3 is 14 amino acids long. Germline-derived CDR1 and CDR2 are MGHRA and YSYEKL. The CDR3 sequence: CASSLTEGADTQYF. For the CDR3, the DNA is TGCGCCAGCAGCCTAACAGAGGGGGCAGATACGCAGTATTTT.

This chain joins TRBV25-1 and TRBJ1-1, with a weak D call TRBD1 (6 bases). The V and J ends lost 7 bases and 1 base respectively, with 7 bases between them. The CDR3 totals 12 residues. Germline V gives CDR1 MGHDK, CDR2 SYGVNS. The CDR3: CASKGGNTEAFF. DNA of the CDR3: TGTGCCAGCAAAGGGGGGAACACTGAAGCTTTCTTT.

This clone was seen once. This chain uses TRBV9 with TRBJ1-2; D call uncertain. Trimming cost V 0 bases and J 8 bases, with 8 bases left between them. Germline V CDR1 and CDR2: SGDLS, YYNGEE. The CDR3 is made up of 12 amino acids. The CDR3 nucleotides read TGTGCCAGCAGCGTAGGGATCTCCGGCTACACCTTC. As protein: CASSVGISGYTF. The complete variable domain, with remaining parts taken from reference TRBV9 and TRBJ1-2, reads DSGVTQTPKHLITATGQRVTLRCSPRSGDLSVYWYQQSLDQGLQFLIQYYNGEERAKGNILERFSAQQFPDLHSELNLSSLELGDSALYFCASSVGISGYTFGSGTRLTVV.

This chain connects TRBV2 to TRBJ1-4; D might be TRBD1 (5 bases). The CDR3 loop spans 15 amino acids. V dropped 6 bases and J dropped 8 bases, with 19 bases sitting between them. CDR1 SNHLY and CDR2 FYNNEI come from the germline V gene. CDR3 coding DNA: TGTGCCAGCAGCAAAACCCAGGGCGGATACGAAAAACTGTTTTTT. Protein sequence: CASSKTQGGYEKLFF.

This chain links TRBV7-2 with TRBJ1-4; D uncertain. The ends were cut back, 2 bases at V and 0 bases at J, with 7 bases in the middle. The germline CDR1 and CDR2 sequences are SGHTA and FQGNSA. The CDR3 spans 15 residues. The CDR3 DNA sequence: TGTGCCAGCAGCTTATCCGGGGCAACTAATGAAAAACTGTTTTTT. Amino acids: CASSLSGATNEKLFF.

This chain connects TRBV2 to TRBJ1-4; TRBD1 matches at 7 bases. Germline V gene lookup returns CDR1 SNHLY and CDR2 FYNNEI. V lost 6 bases and J lost 4; bases outside the gene matches: 2. The CDR3 has 13 residues. The CDR3 here is CASRGTVNEKLFF. CDR3 in DNA: TGTGCCAGCAGGGGGACAGTTAATGAAAAACTGTTTTTT. Complete variable domain (other parts from reference TRBV2 and TRBJ1-4): EPEVTQTPSHQVTQMGQEVILRCVPISNHLYFYWYRQILGQKVEFLVSFYNNEISEKSEIFDDQFSVERPDGSNFTLKIRSTKLEDSAMYFCASRGTVNEKLFFGSGTQLSVL.

The chain employs TRBV19 and TRBJ2-2; 11 nucleotides line up with TRBD2. CDR1 and CDR2 (germline): LNHDA, SQIVND (reference sequence). CDR3 length equals 16 residues. The V and J ends lost 4 bases and 5 bases, in that order; junction bases with no gene match: 6. DNA for the CDR3: TGTGCCAGTAGTACCGGGACTAGCGGTCAAACCGGGGAGCTGTTTTTT. Its protein is CASSTGTSGQTGELFF.

V gene TRBV14 combines with J gene TRBJ1-1; 11 bases fit TRBD1. Germline V gives CDR1 SGHDN, CDR2 FVKESK. V lost 2 bases, J lost 11 bases, and 7 bases stayed unmatched. There are 14 residues in the CDR3. CDR3 in amino acids: CASSQLRDRGYAFF. The CDR3 DNA sequence: TGTGCCAGCAGCCAACTCCGGGACAGGGGGTATGCTTTCTTT.

CDR3 bases: TGTGCCAGCAGTTACGGTCAGGACTTATTCTCCTACGAGCAGTACTTC. It codes for CASSYGQDLFSYEQYF. The gene calls are TRBV6-6 and TRBJ2-7; D may be TRBD2 (5 bases). Trimming cost V 2 bases and J 0 bases, with 14 bases left between them. The CDR3 is 16 residues long. Germline V gene lookup returns CDR1 MNHNY and CDR2 SVGAGI (reference sequence).

The chain links TRBV6-5 to TRBJ1-1, with TRBD1 identical over 7 bases. The germline V gene encodes CDR1 MNHEY and CDR2 SVGAGI. CDR3 length equals 13 residues. Trimming at V came to 4 bases and at J to 12 bases, leaving 11 bases not matched to a gene. The CDR3 DNA is TGTGCCAGCAGTTGGACAGGTCAGGGGCGAACTTTCTTT. Translating gives CASSWTGQGRTFF.

The V and J genes are TRBV29-1 and TRBJ2-4, with D unclear. There are 13 residues in the CDR3. Deletions cut 3 bases from V and 1 base from J, with 7 bases between. CDR1 and CDR2 from the germline V gene are SQVTM and ANQGSEA. CDR3 in DNA: TGCAGCGTTGACCCATTGGCCAAAAACATTCAGTACTTC. Its translation: CSVDPLAKNIQYF.

V gene TRBV28 combines with J gene TRBJ2-1; 11 nucleotides align to TRBD2. In germline, CDR1 is MDHEN, CDR2 SYDVKM. The V and J ends lost 8 bases and 9 bases, in that order; junction bases with no gene match: 9. The CDR3 is 14 amino acids. The DNA of the CDR3 is TGTGCCAGCCTCACTAGCGGGGGACATTCTGAGCAGTTCTTC. It codes for CASLTSGGHSEQFF.

In the case of this clone: Different DNA sequences within this sample yield the same CDR3. V gene TRBV7-2 combines with J gene TRBJ2-3; 12 bases line up with TRBD2. V gave up 5 bases and J gave up 1 base; unmatched junction bases: 4. This CDR3 comprises 16 residues. CDR1 is SGHTA, CDR2 FQGNSA, per germline. The CDR3 sequence is CASSPRLAGGTDTQYF. The DNA for the CDR3 is TGTGCCAGCAGCCCAAGACTAGCGGGGGGCACAGATACGCAGTATTTT.

The chain joins TRBV27 to TRBJ1-4, with D unclear. CDR3 length: 13 residues. Germline V gene data show CDR1 as MNHEY and CDR2 as SMNVEV (reference sequence). With 4 bases removed from V and 8 bases from J, the gap between germline ends came to 11 bases. CDR3 DNA sequence: TGTGCCAGCAGTTCGTACCAGTCGGAAAAACTGTTTTTT. The encoded protein is CASSSYQSEKLFF.

This chain's CDR3 is CATLGSVAGQKLFF. The CDR3, as DNA: TGTGCCACCCTTGGGTCGGTAGCGGGTCAAAAACTGTTTTTT. The chain has TRBV2 and TRBJ1-4; the D is unclear. Germline CDR1 SNHLY, CDR2 FYNNEI. The V end was cut by 10 bases, the J end by 9 bases, with 21 bases between. This CDR3 comprises 14 residues.

This chain uses TRBV6-5 with TRBJ1-1; a possible D gene is TRBD1 (6 bases). CDR3 length: 12 amino acids. Germline assignment: CDR1 MNHEY and CDR2 SVGAGI. V was trimmed by 7 bases and J by 8 bases, leaving 14 bases between them. CDR3 in amino acids: CASTGTGTEAFF. CDR3 DNA sequence: TGTGCCAGCACCGGAACCGGGACAGAAGCTTTCTTT.

The chain uses TRBV5-8 and TRBJ1-5; no reliable D call. Between the trimmed V and J ends, which lost 4 bases and 0 bases, there was a span of 5 bases. The CDR3 is 13 residues long. Germline assignment: CDR1 SGHTS and CDR2 YDEGEE. The DNA of the CDR3 is TGTGCCAGCAGCAGAGATAGCAATCAGCCCCAGCATTTT. This sequence encodes CASSRDSNQPQHF.

The chain recombines TRBV5-4 with TRBJ2-4, with TRBD1 identical over 8 bases. J gave up 6 bases and V 4 bases, and 6 bases lay outside the gene matches. The CDR3 sequence is 14 residues long. The germline CDR1 and CDR2 sequences are SGHNT and YYREEE (reference sequence). The CDR3 loop reads CASSPGTGTNIQYF. In nucleotides, the CDR3 is TGTGCCAGCAGCCCCGGGACAGGTACAAACATTCAGTACTTC. The full variable domain, its missing parts supplied by reference TRBV5-4 and TRBJ2-4, is ETGVTQSPTHLIKTRGQQVTLRCSSQSGHNTVSWYQQALGQGPQFIFQYYREEENGRGNFPPRFSGLQFPNYSSELNVNALELDDSALYLCASSPGTGTNIQYFGAGTRLSVL.

The chain combines TRBV11-3 with TRBJ1-3, with 8 nucleotides matching TRBD1. Germline CDR1 reads SGHNT; CDR2 reads YENEEA. The J segment lost 4 bases and the V segment lost 2 bases, leaving 4 bases of the junction unmatched. The CDR3 sequence is 15 residues long. The CDR3 loop is CASSLRTGSGNTIYF. CDR3 sequence (DNA): TGTGCCAGCAGCTTACGGACAGGGTCGGGAAACACCATATATTTT.

The chain links TRBV11-2 to TRBJ1-4; D not certain. V shed 5 bases and J shed 7 bases, with 14 bases lying between them. Germline loops: CDR1 SGHAT, CDR2 FQNNGV. CDR3 size: 14 residues. DNA of the CDR3: TGTGCCAGCAGCCCTTGGGGAGGAGGTGAAAAACTGTTTTTT. Protein product: CASSPWGGGEKLFF.